These 13 T cell receptor beta chains came from one sample sequenced in a study of OX40 agonist ivuxolimab in advanced cancers. Libraries were prepared by immunoSEQ multiplex PCR; TCRdb keeps only in-frame clonotypes and omits some of them. The repertoire holds roughly 79,000 clones, with 92% as singletons. The sample was CD4+ or CD8+ T cells sorted from blood, taken in a trial of the OX40 agonist ivuxolimab. These receptors were obtained from an adult with an advanced solid tumor such as melanoma, head and neck, liver or kidney cancer.

The chain couples TRBV2 to TRBJ2-3; 7 bases are shared with TRBD1. Germline V gene sequence: CDR1 SNHLY, CDR2 FYNNEI. Trimming removed 7 bases from V and 5 bases from J; junction bases left unmatched: 6. The CDR3 sequence is 13 residues long. CDR3 nucleotides: TGTGCCAGCACTATAACAGGGGTAGATACGCAGTATTTT. It specifies CASTITGVDTQYF.

The chain combines TRBV29-1 with TRBJ1-2; no clear D. Germline CDR1 SQVTM, CDR2 ANQGSEA. The CDR3 covers 13 residues. The V end was cut by 6 bases, the J end by 8 bases, with 19 bases between. CDR3 DNA: TGCAGCGTGGAGCCCTTTGGGGTGTTGGGCTACACCTTC. Its protein is CSVEPFGVLGYTF.

The V gene is TRBV2, the J gene TRBJ2-5; 7 nucleotides align to TRBD1. The CDR3 has 13 amino acids. Germline values: CDR1 SNHLY, CDR2 FYNNEI. J lost 5 bases, V lost 7 bases, and 7 bases had no gene match. CDR3 amino acids: CASNDRDTETQYF. The CDR3, as DNA: TGTGCCAGCAATGACAGGGACACGGAGACCCAGTACTTC.

V gene TRBV6-5 combines with J gene TRBJ2-6; no reliable D call. The CDR3 sequence is 13 residues long. V was pared by 7 bases and J by 0 bases, with 4 bases between. In germline, CDR1 is MNHEY, CDR2 SVGAGI. CDR3 loop: CASISSGANVLTF. In DNA form, the CDR3 reads TGTGCCAGCATCAGCTCTGGGGCCAACGTCCTGACTTTC.

This chain links TRBV7-2 with TRBJ2-7; tentatively, D is TRBD1 (6 bases). The V end was cut by 8 bases, the J end by 2 bases, with 22 bases between. CDR3 size: 16 residues. From germline, CDR1 is SGHTA and CDR2 FQGNSA. CDR3 in amino acids: CASLPWADQGTYEQYF. As DNA, the CDR3 is TGTGCCAGCCTACCATGGGCGGATCAGGGGACCTACGAGCAGTACTTC.

The rearrangement links TRBV29-1 to TRBJ2-1; 9 bases match TRBD1. This CDR3 is 15 amino acids long. Germline V lookup: CDR1 SQVTM, CDR2 ANQGSEA. The ends lost 1 base at V and 7 bases at J; junction bases unmatched: 8. The chain's CDR3 is CSVEGADRGWNEQFF. For the CDR3, the DNA is TGCAGCGTTGAAGGAGCGGACAGGGGTTGGAATGAGCAGTTCTTC.

V and J are TRBV29-1 and TRBJ1-2, with D tentatively TRBD1 (5 bases). V dropped 3 bases and J dropped 3 bases, with 14 bases sitting between them. The CDR3 length is 14 residues. CDR1 and CDR2 from the germline V gene are SQVTM and ANQGSEA. CDR3 nucleotides: TGCAGCGTTGACTCCGGGACCGACTACTATGGCTACACCTTC. Translation gives CSVDSGTDYYGYTF. Complete variable domain (other parts from reference TRBV29-1 and TRBJ1-2): SAVISQKPSRDICQRGTSLTIQCQVDSQVTMMFWYRQQPGQSLTLIATANQGSEATYESGFVIDKFPISRPNLTFSTLTVSNMSPEDSSIYLCSVDSGTDYYGYTFGSGTRLTVV.

The chain couples TRBV19 to TRBJ2-7; 8 nucleotides align to TRBD2. The CDR3 consists of 16 residues. The V gene end was trimmed by 5 bases and the J gene end by 3 bases; junction bases not matched to a gene: 12. Germline V CDR1 and CDR2: LNHDA, SQIVND (reference sequence). In DNA form, the CDR3 reads TGTGCCAGTAGTGGCGGGGGGAGGACTGCAAACTACGAGCAGTACTTC. Its translation: CASSGGGRTANYEQYF.

The rearrangement joins TRBV11-3 to TRBJ2-5; the D gene is possibly TRBD2 (5 bases). The CDR3 is 14 residues long. V was trimmed by 2 bases and J by 2 bases, leaving 9 bases between them. Germline-derived CDR1 and CDR2 are SGHNT and YENEEA. Here the CDR3 DNA reads TGTGCCAGCAGCTTATCCGGGGTACAAGAGACCCAGTACTTC. This sequence encodes CASSLSGVQETQYF.

The chain joins TRBV5-1 to TRBJ2-2; no reliable D call. CDR3 size: 14 residues. V lost 5 bases and J lost 3, with 11 bases in between. Germline values: CDR1 SGHRS, CDR2 YFSETQ. The CDR3 sequence is CASSWGQDTGELFF. CDR3 DNA: TGCGCCAGCAGTTGGGGTCAGGACACCGGGGAGCTGTTTTTT. Combining the CDR3 with reference TRBV5-1 and TRBJ2-2 gives the whole variable domain KAGVTQTPRYLIKTRGQQVTLSCSPISGHRSVSWYQQTPGQGLQFLFEYFSETQRNKGNFPGRFSGRQFSNSRSEMNVSTLELGDSALYLCASSWGQDTGELFFGEGSRLTVL.

The genes are TRBV28 and TRBJ2-2; no firm D call. CDR1 is MDHEN, CDR2 SYDVKM, per germline. V shed 2 bases and J shed 8 bases, with 3 bases lying between them. This CDR3 has 11 residues. The CDR3 DNA reads TGTGCCAGCAGTTTACCAGGGGAGCTGTTTTTT. Translated, it gives CASSLPGELFF.

The rearrangement joins TRBV19 to TRBJ2-3, with D perhaps TRBD2 (6 bases). Germline assignment: CDR1 LNHDA and CDR2 SQIVND (reference sequence). V lost 4 bases and J lost 0, with 8 bases in between. This CDR3 is built from 14 residues. CDR3 coding DNA: TGTGCCAGTAGTAGGGGGGAAAGCACAGATACGCAGTATTTT. Its translation is CASSRGESTDTQYF.

This CDR3 is CASSYASGSPRTGELFF. The CDR3 DNA follows: TGTGCCAGCAGCTATGCTAGCGGGAGCCCAAGAACCGGGGAGCTGTTTTTT. This chain links TRBV11-3 with TRBJ2-2; 10 nucleotides line up with TRBD2. The CDR3 has 17 residues. J lost 5 bases, V lost 4 bases, and 10 bases had no gene match. Germline-derived CDR1 and CDR2 are SGHNT and YENEEA.